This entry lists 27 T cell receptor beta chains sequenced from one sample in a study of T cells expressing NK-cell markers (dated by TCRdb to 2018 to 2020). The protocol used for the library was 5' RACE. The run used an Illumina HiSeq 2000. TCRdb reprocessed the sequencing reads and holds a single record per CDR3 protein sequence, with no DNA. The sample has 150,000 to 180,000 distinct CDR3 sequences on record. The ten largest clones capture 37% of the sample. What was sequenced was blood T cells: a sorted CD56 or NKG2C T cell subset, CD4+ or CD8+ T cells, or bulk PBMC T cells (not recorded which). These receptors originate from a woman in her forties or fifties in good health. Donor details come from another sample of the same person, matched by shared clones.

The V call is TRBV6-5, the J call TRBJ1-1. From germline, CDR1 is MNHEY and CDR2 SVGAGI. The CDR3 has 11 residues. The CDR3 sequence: CAVGLDTEAFF.

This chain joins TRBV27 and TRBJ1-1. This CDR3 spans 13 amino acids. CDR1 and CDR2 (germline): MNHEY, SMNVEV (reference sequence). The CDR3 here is CASSLKGNAEAFF.

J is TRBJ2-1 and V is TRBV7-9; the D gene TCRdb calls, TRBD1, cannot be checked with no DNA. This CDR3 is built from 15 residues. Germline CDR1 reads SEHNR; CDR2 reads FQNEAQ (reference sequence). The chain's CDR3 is CASSIFGGSYNEQFF.

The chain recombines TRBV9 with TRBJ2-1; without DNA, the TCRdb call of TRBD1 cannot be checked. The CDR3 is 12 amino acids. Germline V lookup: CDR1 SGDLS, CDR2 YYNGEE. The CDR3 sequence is CASSASGYEQFF.

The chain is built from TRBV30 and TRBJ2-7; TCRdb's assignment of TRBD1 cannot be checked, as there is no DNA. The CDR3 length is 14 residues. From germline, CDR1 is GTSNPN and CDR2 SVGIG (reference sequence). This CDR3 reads CAWSISTGDYEQYF.

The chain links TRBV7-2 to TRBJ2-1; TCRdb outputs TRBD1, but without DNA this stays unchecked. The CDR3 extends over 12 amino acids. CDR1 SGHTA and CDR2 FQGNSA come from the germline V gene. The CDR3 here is CASSLEGTDQFF.

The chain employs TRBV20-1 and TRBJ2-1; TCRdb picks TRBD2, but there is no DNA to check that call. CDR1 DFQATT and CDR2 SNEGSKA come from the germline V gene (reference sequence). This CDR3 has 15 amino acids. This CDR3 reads CSARVWLAVDNEQFF.

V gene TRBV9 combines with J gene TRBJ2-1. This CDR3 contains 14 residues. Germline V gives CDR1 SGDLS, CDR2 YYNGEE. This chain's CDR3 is CASRPSGPYNEQFF.

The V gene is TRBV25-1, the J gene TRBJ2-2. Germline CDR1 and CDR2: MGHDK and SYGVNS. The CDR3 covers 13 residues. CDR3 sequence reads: CASSDVVTGELFF.

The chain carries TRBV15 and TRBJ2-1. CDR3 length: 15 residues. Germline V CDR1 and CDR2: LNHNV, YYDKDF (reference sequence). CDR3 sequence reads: CATSREVGIWNEQFF.

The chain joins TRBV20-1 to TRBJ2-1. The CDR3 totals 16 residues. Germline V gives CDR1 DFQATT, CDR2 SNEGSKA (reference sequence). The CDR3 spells CSARDEVALVVDEQFF.

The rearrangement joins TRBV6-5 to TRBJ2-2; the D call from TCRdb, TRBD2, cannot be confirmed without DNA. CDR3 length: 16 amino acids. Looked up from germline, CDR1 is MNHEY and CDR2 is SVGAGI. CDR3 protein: CASSSSSGMNTGELFF.

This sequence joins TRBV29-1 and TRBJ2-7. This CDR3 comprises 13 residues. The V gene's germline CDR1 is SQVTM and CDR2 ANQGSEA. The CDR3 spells CSVESSFDGEQYF.

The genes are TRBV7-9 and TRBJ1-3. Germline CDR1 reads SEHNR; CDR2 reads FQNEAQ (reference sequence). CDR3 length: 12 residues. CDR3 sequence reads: CASSLGPNTIYF.

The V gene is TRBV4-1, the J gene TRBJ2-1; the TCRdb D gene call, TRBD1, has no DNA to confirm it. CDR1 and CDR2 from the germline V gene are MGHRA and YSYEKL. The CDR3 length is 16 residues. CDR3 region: CASSPFGTGVLNEQFF.

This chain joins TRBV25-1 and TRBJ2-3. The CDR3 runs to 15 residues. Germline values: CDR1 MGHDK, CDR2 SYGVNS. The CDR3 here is CASSELDESTDTQYF. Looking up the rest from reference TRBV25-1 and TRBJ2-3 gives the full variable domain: EADIYQTPRYLVIGTGKKITLECSQTMGHDKMYWYQQDPGMELHLIHYSYGVNSTEKGDLSSESTVSRIRTEHFPLTLESARPSHTSQYLCASSELDESTDTQYFGPGTRLTVL.

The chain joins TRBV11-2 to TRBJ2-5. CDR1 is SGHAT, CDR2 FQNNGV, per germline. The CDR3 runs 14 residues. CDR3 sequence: CASSLAREGETQYF.

The CDR3 loop is CSARDNSVGEQYF. The genes are TRBV20-1 and TRBJ2-7. This CDR3 contains 13 residues. Germline V gene lookup returns CDR1 DFQATT and CDR2 SNEGSKA (reference sequence).

CDR3: CASSVDRDRLGNEQFF. The gene calls are TRBV9 and TRBJ2-1; TCRdb picks TRBD1, but there is no DNA to check that call. CDR1 is SGDLS and CDR2 is YYNGEE in the germline V gene. The CDR3 is 16 amino acids. The whole variable domain, filled in from reference TRBV9 and TRBJ2-1, reads DSGVTQTPKHLITATGQRVTLRCSPRSGDLSVYWYQQSLDQGLQFLIQYYNGEERAKGNILERFSAQQFPDLHSELNLSSLELGDSALYFCASSVDRDRLGNEQFFGPGTRLTVL.

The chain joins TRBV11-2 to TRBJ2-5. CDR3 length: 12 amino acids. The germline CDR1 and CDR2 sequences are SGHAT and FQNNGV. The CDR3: CASGRQQETQYF.

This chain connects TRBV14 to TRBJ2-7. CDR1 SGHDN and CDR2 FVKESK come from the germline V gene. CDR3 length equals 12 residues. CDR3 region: CASSQGDYEQYF. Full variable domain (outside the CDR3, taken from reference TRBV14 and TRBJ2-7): EAGVTQFPSHSVIEKGQTVTLRCDPISGHDNLYWYRRVMGKEIKFLLHFVKESKQDESGMPNNRFLAERTGGTYSTLKVQPAELEDSGVYFCASSQGDYEQYFGPGTRLTVT.

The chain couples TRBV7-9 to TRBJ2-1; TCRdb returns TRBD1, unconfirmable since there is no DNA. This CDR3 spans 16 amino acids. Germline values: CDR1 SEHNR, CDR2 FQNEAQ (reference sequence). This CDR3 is CASSLGGGGNYNEQFF.

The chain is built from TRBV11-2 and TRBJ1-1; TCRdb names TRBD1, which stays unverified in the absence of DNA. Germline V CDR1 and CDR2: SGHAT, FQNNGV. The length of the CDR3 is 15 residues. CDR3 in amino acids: CASSLDLGGGTEAFF.

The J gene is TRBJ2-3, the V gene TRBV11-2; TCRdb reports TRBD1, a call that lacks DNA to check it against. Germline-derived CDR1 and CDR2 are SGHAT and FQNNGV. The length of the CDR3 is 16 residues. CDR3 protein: CASSTPRPSSTDTQYF.

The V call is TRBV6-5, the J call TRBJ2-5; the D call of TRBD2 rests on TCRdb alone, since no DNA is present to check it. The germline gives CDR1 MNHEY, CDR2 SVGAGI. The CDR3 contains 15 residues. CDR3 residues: CASSYSLAHQETQYF.

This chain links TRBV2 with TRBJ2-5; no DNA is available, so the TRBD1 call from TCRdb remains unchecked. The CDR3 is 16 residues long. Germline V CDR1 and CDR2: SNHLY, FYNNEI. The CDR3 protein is CASRGWGLPHKETQYF.

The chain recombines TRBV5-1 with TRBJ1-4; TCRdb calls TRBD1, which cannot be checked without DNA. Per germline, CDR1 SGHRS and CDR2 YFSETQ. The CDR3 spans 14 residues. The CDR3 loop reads CASSFGTGNEKLFF. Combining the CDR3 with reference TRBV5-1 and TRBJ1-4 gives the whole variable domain KAGVTQTPRYLIKTRGQQVTLSCSPISGHRSVSWYQQTPGQGLQFLFEYFSETQRNKGNFPGRFSGRQFSNSRSEMNVSTLELGDSALYLCASSFGTGNEKLFFGSGTQLSVL.